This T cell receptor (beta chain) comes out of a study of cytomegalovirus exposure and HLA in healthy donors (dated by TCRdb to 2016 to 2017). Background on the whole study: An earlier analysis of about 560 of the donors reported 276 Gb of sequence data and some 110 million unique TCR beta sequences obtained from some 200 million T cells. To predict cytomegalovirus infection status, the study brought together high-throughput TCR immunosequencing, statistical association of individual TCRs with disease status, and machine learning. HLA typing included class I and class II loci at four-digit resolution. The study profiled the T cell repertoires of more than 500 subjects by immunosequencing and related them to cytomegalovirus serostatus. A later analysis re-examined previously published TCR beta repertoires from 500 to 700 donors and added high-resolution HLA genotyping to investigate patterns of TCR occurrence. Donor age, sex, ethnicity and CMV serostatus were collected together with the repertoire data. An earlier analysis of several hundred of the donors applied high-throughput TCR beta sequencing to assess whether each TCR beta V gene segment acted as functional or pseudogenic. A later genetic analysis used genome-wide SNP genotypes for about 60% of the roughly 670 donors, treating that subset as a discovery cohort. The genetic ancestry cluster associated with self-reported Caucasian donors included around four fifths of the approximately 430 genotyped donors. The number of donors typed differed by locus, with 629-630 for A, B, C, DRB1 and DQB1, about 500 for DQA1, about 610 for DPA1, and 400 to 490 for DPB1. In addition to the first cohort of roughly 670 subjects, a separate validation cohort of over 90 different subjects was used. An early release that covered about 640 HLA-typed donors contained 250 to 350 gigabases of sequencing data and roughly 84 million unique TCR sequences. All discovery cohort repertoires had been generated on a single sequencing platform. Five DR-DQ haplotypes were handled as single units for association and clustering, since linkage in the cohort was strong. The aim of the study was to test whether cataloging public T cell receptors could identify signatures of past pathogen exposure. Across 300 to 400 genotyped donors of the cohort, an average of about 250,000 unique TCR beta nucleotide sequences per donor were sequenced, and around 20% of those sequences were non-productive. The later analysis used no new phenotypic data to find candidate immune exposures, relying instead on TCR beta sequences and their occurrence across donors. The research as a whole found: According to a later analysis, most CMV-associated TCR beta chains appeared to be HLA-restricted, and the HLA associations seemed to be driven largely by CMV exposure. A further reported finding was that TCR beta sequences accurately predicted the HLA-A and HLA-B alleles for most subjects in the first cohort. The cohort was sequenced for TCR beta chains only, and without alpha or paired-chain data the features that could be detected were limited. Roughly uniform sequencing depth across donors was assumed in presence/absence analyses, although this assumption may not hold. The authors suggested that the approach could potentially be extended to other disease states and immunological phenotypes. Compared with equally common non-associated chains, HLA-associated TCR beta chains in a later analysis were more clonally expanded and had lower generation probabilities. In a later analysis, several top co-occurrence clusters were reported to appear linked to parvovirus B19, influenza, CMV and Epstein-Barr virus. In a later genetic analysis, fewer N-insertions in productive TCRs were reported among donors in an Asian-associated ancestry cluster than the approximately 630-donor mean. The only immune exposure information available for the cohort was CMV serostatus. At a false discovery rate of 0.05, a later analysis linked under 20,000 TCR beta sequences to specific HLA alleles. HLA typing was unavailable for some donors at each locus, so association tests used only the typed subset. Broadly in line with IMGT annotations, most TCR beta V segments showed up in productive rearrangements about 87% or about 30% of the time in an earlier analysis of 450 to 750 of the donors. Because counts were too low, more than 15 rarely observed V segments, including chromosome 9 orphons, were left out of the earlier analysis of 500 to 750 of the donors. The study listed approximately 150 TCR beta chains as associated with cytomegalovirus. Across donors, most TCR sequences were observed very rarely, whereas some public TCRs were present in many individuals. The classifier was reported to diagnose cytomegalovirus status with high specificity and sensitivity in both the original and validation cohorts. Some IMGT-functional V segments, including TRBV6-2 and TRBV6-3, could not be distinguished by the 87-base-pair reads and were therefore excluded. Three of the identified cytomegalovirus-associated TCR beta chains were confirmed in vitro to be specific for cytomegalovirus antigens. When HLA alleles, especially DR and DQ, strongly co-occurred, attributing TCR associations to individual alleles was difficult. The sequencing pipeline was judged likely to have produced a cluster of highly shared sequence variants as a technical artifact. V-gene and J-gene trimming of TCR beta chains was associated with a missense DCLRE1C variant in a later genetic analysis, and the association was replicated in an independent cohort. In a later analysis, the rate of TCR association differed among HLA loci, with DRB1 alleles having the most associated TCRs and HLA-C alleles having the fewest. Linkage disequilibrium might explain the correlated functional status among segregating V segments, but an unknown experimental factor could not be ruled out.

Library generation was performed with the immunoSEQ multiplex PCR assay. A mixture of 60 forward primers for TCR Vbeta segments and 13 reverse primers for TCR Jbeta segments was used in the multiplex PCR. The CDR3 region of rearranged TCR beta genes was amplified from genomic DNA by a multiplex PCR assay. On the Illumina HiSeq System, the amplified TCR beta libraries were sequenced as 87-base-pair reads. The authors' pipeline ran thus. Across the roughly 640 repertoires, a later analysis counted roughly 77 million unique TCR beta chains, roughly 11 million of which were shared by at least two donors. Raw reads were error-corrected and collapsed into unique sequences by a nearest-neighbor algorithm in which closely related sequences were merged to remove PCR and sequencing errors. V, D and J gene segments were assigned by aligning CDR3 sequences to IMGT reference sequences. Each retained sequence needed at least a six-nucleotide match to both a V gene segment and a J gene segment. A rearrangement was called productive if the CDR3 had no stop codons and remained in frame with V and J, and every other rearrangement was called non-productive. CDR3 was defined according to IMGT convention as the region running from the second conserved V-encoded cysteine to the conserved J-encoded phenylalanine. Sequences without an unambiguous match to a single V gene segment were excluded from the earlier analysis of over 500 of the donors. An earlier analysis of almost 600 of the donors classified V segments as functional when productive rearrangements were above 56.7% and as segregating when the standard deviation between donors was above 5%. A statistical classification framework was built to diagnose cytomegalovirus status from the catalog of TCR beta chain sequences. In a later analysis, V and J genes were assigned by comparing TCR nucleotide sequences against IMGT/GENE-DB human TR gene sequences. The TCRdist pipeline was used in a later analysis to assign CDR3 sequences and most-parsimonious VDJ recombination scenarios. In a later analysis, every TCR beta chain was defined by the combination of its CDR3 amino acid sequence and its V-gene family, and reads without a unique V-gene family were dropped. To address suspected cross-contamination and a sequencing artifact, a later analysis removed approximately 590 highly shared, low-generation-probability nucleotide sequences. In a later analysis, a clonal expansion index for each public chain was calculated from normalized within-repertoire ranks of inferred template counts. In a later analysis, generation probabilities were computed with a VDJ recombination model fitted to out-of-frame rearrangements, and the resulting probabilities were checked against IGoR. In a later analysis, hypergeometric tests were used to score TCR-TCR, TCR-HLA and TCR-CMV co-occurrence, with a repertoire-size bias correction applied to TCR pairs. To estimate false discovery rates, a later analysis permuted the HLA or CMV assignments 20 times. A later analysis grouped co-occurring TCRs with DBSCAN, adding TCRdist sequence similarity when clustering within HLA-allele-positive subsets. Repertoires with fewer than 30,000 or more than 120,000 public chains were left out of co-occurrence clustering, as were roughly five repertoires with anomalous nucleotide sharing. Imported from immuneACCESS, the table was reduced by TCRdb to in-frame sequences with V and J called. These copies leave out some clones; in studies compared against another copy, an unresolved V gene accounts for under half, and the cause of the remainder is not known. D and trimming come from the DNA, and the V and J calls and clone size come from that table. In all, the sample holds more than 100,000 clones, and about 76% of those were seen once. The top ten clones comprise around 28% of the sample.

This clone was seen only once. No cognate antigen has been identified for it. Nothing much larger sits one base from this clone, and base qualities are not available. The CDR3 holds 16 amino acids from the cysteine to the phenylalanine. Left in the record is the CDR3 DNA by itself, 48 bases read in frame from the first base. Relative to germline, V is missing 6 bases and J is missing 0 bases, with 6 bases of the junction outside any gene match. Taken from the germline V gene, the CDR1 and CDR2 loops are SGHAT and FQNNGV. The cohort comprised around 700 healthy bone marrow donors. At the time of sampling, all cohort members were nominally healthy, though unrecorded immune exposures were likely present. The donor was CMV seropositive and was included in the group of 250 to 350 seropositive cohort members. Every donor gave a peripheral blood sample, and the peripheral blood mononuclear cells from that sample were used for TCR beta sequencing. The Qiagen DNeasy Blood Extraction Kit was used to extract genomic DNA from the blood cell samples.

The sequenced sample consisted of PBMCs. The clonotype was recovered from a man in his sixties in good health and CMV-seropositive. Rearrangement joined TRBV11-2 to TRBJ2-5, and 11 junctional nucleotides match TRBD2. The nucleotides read TGTGCCAGCAGTCGAGAGGGACTAGCGGACCAAGAGACCCAGTACTTC. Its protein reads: CASSREGLADQETQYF.